The clone carrying this TCR beta chain was recorded at least ten times. Its antigen is unidentified. The source of the sample is a study of T-cell reconstitution after alpha-beta-depleted transplantation in children. Molecular barcoding with unique molecular identifiers was used for the TCRbeta library. From the PCR reads, TCRdb called clonotypes with MiXCR, one entry per CDR3 protein. The table lists 70,000 or so distinct CDR3 sequences, approximately 11% of them singletons, with less than 15% in the top ten. Findings and limits, study-wide: Newly produced T cells mostly accounted for T-cell counts and diversity one year post-transplant. Where some patients showed high TCRbeta diversity at day 60, it came from recipient T cells and thymic progenitors that had survived. Several hundred expanded graft clones reportedly gave rise to the alpha-beta T cells present about two months after transplant.

Germline V gene sequence: CDR1 SQVTM, CDR2 ANQGSEA. The CDR3 totals 12 residues. Trimming cost V 4 bases and J 6 bases, with 12 bases left between them. The sample consisted of PBMCs, taken before TCRalphabeta/CD19-depleted stem cell transplant. The receptor was derived from a boy aged 5-17 years with acute myeloid leukemia, due to receive a stem cell transplant. The chain carries TRBV29-1 and TRBJ1-1; maybe TRBD1 (5 bases). CDR3 nucleotides: TGCAGCGTTGTGGGGGTTAGGGCTGAAGCTTTCTTT. Its translation: CSVVGVRAEAFF.